Detailed here is one TCR beta chain. The sample holds a few counts of this clonotype. Its antigen specificity is not known. Per-nucleotide qualities are absent, and no much larger clonotype sits a single base away. What this sample's treatment or condition label stands for: in vitro stimulation with specific CMV peptide epitopes to enrich CMV-specific T cells. This record comes from a study of T cell repertoires in cytomegalovirus infection (dated by TCRdb to between 2019 and 2020). Study-level background: Recently identified HLA-C-restricted CMV epitopes, whose presentation resists viral immunomodulation, were targeted by peptide stimulations together with well-studied HLA-B-restricted epitopes. Because public TCR beta signatures pointed to carriage of CMV infection together with the matching HLA type, the HLA type of each donor mattered for the analysis.

The study at large found these results: The ex vivo response was dominated by HLA-C-restricted CMV-specific TCR beta clonotypes, which also provided the single most frequent clonotype in two of eight donors. In both this cohort and an independent cohort of some 350 donors, the cumulative frequency of public TCR beta family members distinguished carriers of CMV infection plus the relevant HLA type.

Reads for this sample came from an Illumina HiSeq 1500. TCRdb reanalyzed the raw reads on its own, using fastp at Q25 for trimming and MiXCR for clone calling, and kept in-frame beta chains. Entries are consolidated by CDR3 protein sequence, retaining the most common genes and DNA. The sample profile shows approximately 100,000 distinct CDR3 sequences; 35% to 50% of them were found once. About three quarters of the sample belongs to the ten largest clones. The starting material was CD8+ T cells from cultured PBMCs, obtained from culture after CMV antigen stimulation. The source of this sequence is a human donor in good health (CMV status not recorded). Some clones in this sample may be carry-over from other donors' samples.

The CDR3 amino acid sequence is: CATEPSGGGTDTQYF. The nucleotides read TGTGCCACCGAACCGAGCGGGGGGGGGACAGATACGCAGTATTTT. The chain was built from TRBV10-3 and TRBJ2-3; TRBD2 aligns with 10 central bases. The CDR3 sequence holds 15 residues, the cysteine and phenylalanine included. Only the CDR3 DNA stays, 45 bases, in frame from base 1. CDR1 ENHRY and CDR2 SYGVKD are derived from the germline V gene. Relative to germline, V is missing 10 bases and J is missing 3 bases, with 10 bases of the junction outside any gene match.